The clone carrying this T cell receptor (beta chain) occurred a few times. No antigen is known for it. The entry originates in a study of blood T cells in healthy people across ages. Study findings and constraints: Estimates of total diversity, which came from one million sequenced T cells, were considered to be underestimates.

Looked up from germline, CDR1 is DFQATT and CDR2 is SNEGSKA (reference sequence). There are 15 residues in the CDR3. Trimming stripped 2 bases from V and 0 bases from J, with 13 bases between. No fewer than 6 million PBMCs went into each sample. Every sample gave at least 5 micrograms of total RNA when it was extracted. Primed by a sample-barcoded 5' primer and a J-beta primer mix, a second PCR proceeded for roughly 6 to 12 cycles. A template-switch adaptor containing 12 random nucleotides labeled each cDNA molecule. TCRdb reprocessed the 5' RACE reads via MiXCR and lists one record per CDR3 protein. The sample yields some 1.4 million distinct CDR3 sequences, roughly 40% seen once.

This receptor was obtained from a woman aged 18-35 years in good health. The sample was blood. The rearrangement links TRBV20-1 to TRBJ1-1; a possible D gene is TRBD1 (5 bases). Here the CDR3 DNA reads TGCAGTGCTAGACCCACAGGAGCACTGAACACTGAAGCTTTCTTT. Residues: CSARPTGALNTEAFF.